This TCR beta chain was found in a study of technical replicates of blood from several donors. Some clones are missing from TCRdb's copy, which holds only in-frame ones; the method was immunoSEQ multiplex PCR. Of about 94,000 clones listed, approximately 96% are singletons. The germline CDR1 and CDR2 sequences are LGHNA and YNFKEQ. The CDR3 totals 17 residues. The V segment lost 1 base and the J segment 4 bases; nucleotides outside the gene matches: 12. The chain recombines TRBV4-2 with TRBJ2-5, with 7 nucleotides matching TRBD1. This receptor was identified in a human donor in good health. Sample: T cells isolated from PBMCs. The DNA for the CDR3 is TGTGCCAGCAGCCAAGCCATTCTGCAGGGGGAAGGAGAGACCCAGTACTTC. Translating gives CASSQAILQGEGETQYF.